This record covers a single T cell receptor beta chain. V shed 5 bases, J shed 7 bases, and the junction held 11 bases outside the gene matches. Germline CDR1 reads MNHEY; CDR2 reads SVGEGT. The CDR3 has 15 amino acids. This sample stems from a study of blood T cell repertoires in COVID-19. Study-level information: The United States, Italy and Spain supplied acute and convalescent COVID-19 samples.

Profiling relied on immunoSEQ multiplex PCR, and the TCRdb table lists in-frame clones only, not all of them. This table has about 40,000 clones, roughly 80% appearing once. The specimen was peripheral blood. The TCR was taken from a man older than 75 with active or convalescent COVID-19. This chain joins TRBV6-2 or TRBV6-3 and TRBJ1-5, with 7 bases fitting TRBD1. CDR3 DNA: TGTGCCAGCAGTCCGACAAGACAGGGTTTACAGCCCCAGCATTTT. It yields the protein CASSPTRQGLQPQHF.